This T cell receptor (beta chain) was retrieved from a study of shared clonotypes between healthy human individuals. V was pared by 0 bases and J by 5 bases, with 11 bases between. The CDR3 runs to 14 residues. Germline V lookup: CDR1 SGHDT, CDR2 YYEEEE. Study processing details: Filtering differed for immunoSEQ, which gave only junction sequences without quality scores. Assay: immunoSEQ multiplex PCR; the TCRdb copy retains only in-frame clones and omits some. That table is the source of V, J and clone size, and D and trimming were worked out from the DNA. The repertoire holds 2 million to 3 million clones, with more than 90% as singletons.

The sequencing sample was made of naive CD4+ T cells sorted from blood. Subset reported: CD45RA+ positively selected. The chain joins TRBV5-6 to TRBJ2-5; no clear D gene. This clonotype was obtained from a young man in good health. The CDR3 loop is CASSLAGLGETQYF. The CDR3 bases are TGTGCCAGCAGCTTGGCCGGGCTAGGGGAGACCCAGTACTTC.